This TCR beta chain was identified in a study of regulatory T cells in long-lasting Graves disease. Germline values: CDR1 SGHAT, CDR2 FQNNGV. The CDR3 totals 15 residues. V lost 3 bases, J lost 6 bases, and 14 bases lay in between. Library construction for TCR beta used iRepertoire HTBI primers and Arm-PCR of CDR3 regions. TCRdb used MiXCR to reprocess the multiplex PCR reads, holding one entry per CDR3 protein. The table includes about 350,000 distinct CDR3 sequences, over 15% detected once. Time point here: newly diagnosed GD, antithyroid drugs for less than 3 months. Isolated PBMC RNA provided the starting material for the TCR library. This clonotype was seen many times. Separately, the same data were catalogued under a study of T cells in Graves' hyperthyroidism and ophthalmopathy. That report notes: The TCR CDR3 was amplified in a first-round RT-PCR using the HTBI primer set.

The chain has TRBV11-2 and TRBJ1-4; maybe TRBD1 (5 bases). Sequencing used peripheral blood mononuclear cells (PBMCs), obtained at new diagnosis, from a patient treated with antithyroid drugs. This receptor was obtained from a man in his forties with Graves disease. The CDR3 here is CASSFRVLGDEKLFF. The CDR3 DNA follows: TGTGCCAGCAGCTTTCGGGTCCTGGGGGATGAAAAACTGTTTTTT.